What follows are 2 T cell receptor beta chains derived from one specimen sequenced in a study of T cell responses to AZD1222 COVID-19 vaccine. Generated by immunoSEQ multiplex PCR, the TCRdb table keeps only in-frame clones and is missing some. The table has over 110,000 clones, over 75% seen once. The specimen comprised peripheral blood, sampled on day 0 of AZD1222 vaccination. The source of these receptors is an adult in good health.

This sequence joins TRBV4-2 and TRBJ2-7, with 10 positions matching TRBD2. Germline CDR1 reads LGHNA; CDR2 reads YNFKEQ. V was clipped by 1 base and J by 3 bases; unmatched bases: 9. There are 17 residues in the CDR3. The CDR3: CASSQVTRLAGDYEQYF. The CDR3 DNA sequence: TGTGCCAGCAGCCAAGTCACGCGGCTAGCGGGAGACTACGAGCAGTACTTC.

V and J are TRBV4-2 and TRBJ1-3; D call uncertain. Trimming shortened V by 0 bases and J by 4 bases, and 13 bases separated the two germline ends. The CDR3 is made up of 16 amino acids. Germline-derived CDR1 and CDR2 are LGHNA and YNFKEQ. CDR3 in DNA: TGTGCCAGCAGCCAAGAGGCTTTCGGCCTCGGAAACACCATATATTTT. Residues: CASSQEAFGLGNTIYF.